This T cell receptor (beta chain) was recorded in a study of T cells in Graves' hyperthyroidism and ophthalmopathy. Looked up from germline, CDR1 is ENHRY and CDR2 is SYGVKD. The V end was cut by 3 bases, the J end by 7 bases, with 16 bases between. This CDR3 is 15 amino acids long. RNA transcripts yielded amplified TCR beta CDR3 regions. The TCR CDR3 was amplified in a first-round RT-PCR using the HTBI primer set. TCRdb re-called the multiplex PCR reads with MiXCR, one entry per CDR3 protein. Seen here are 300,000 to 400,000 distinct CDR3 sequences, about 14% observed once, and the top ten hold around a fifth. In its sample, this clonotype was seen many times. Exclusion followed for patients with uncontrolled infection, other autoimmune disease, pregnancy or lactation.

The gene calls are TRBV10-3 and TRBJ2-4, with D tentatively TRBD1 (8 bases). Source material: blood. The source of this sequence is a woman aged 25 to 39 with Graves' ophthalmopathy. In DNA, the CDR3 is TGTGCCATCAGTGACGGACAGGGAGGGGTGAACATTCAGTACTTC. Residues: CAISDGQGGVNIQYF.